This T cell receptor beta chain emerged from a study of blood T cell repertoires in COVID-19. Produced via immunoSEQ multiplex PCR; TCRdb's table is partial and in-frame only. Here the sample spans under 110,000 clones, approximately 91% being singletons. The CDR3 covers 14 residues. Unmatched junction bases numbered 10, after V lost 5 bases and J lost 6 bases. Germline assignment: CDR1 SGHAT and CDR2 FQNNGV. The TCR was taken from a man over 45 with acute or convalescent COVID-19. The chain is built from TRBV11-2 and TRBJ2-7; 7 nucleotides align to TRBD1. The sequencing input was peripheral blood. The chain's CDR3 is CASSPRTGLREQYF. For the CDR3, the DNA is TGTGCCAGCAGCCCTCGGACAGGTCTTCGCGAGCAGTACTTC.